The entry that follows covers one TCR beta chain sequence. Its antigen is as yet unknown. Sequencing was performed with immunoSEQ multiplex PCR; in TCRdb, only in-frame clones are kept and a portion is missing. The sample carries 110,000 or so clones, roughly 90% recorded once. The CDR3 covers 12 residues. Germline loops: CDR1 MDHEN, CDR2 SYDVKM. V was trimmed by 5 bases and J by 5 bases, leaving 9 bases between them. The time point is: week 11, during vaccination. Each dose of the vaccine consisted of 300 ug of mutant IDH1 20-mer peptide, with topical imiquimod. The source of the sample is a study of a mutant IDH1 vaccine in newly diagnosed glioma. Study summary: Patients were given eight vaccinations, scheduled in weeks 1, 3, 5, 7, 11, 15, 19 and 23. Earlier care involved radiotherapy, temozolomide, or both, and the majority received both. The study started vaccination 4-6 weeks after radiotherapy alone, or with temozolomide cycles.

This sequence originates from a woman aged 45-59 years with glioma. This material consisted of PBMCs, taken from a glioma patient whose treatment included an IDH1 peptide vaccine. This chain connects TRBV28 to TRBJ1-1, with unresolved D. CDR3 in amino acids: CASSTGGTEAFF. The CDR3 DNA follows: TGTGCCAGCAGTACCGGAGGGACTGAAGCTTTCTTT.